This T cell receptor beta chain was profiled in a study of blood T cells in healthy people across ages. Study information: Capture via template switching afforded approximately one barcoded beta molecule per two T cells. The study, taken as a whole, reports: Naive T cell percentage showed a strong correlation with the diversity of TCR beta. Long-lived donors exceeded aged donors in naive CD4+ cells and diversity.

Primed by a sample-barcoded 5' primer and a J-beta primer mix, a second PCR proceeded for 7 to 11 cycles. From the 5' RACE reads, TCRdb called clonotypes with MiXCR, one entry per CDR3 protein. Here the sample spans 1.2 million to 1.5 million distinct CDR3 sequences, 35% to 45% being singletons. The CDR3 runs 13 residues. V gave up 7 bases and J gave up 5 bases, with 14 bases separating them. Isolating PBMCs gave at least 7 million of these cells per sample. Worth noting for this clonotype: Its antigen is as yet unknown.

The sequenced sample consisted of blood. The J gene is TRBJ2-5, the V gene TRBV12-3 or TRBV12-4, with a tentative D call TRBD2 (5 bases). The receptor comes from a woman aged 18-29 years in good health. CDR3 in DNA: TGTGCCAGCACCGAAGCGGCTTGGGAGACCCAGTACTTC. Its translation: CASTEAAWETQYF.